This T cell receptor (beta chain) was captured by sequencing in a study of response to subunit inactivated influenza vaccine. Study-wide findings and caveats: The authors offered the suggestion that each seasonal influenza vaccination recruits few new T cells.

J was trimmed by 8 bases and V by 3 bases; bases with no gene match: 10. CDR3 length: 15 residues. Germline V gene data show CDR1 as MDHEN and CDR2 as SYDVKM. TCRdb passed the RT-PCR reads through MiXCR, listing each CDR3 protein once. This table has about 520,000 distinct CDR3 sequences, 6% to 9% appearing once. At least ten counts were recorded for this clonotype. Its antigen is still unknown. The starting material was PBMCs from blood, obtained less than 25 months after vaccination. V usage is TRBV28 and J usage is TRBJ1-2; TRBD1 matches 9 bases. The TCR comes from a man aged 50-75 years who received an inactivated influenza vaccine. Written as DNA, the CDR3 is TGTGCCAGCAGTTTGAGGATAAACAGGGGGCTAGGCTACACCTTC. Translated: CASSLRINRGLGYTF.